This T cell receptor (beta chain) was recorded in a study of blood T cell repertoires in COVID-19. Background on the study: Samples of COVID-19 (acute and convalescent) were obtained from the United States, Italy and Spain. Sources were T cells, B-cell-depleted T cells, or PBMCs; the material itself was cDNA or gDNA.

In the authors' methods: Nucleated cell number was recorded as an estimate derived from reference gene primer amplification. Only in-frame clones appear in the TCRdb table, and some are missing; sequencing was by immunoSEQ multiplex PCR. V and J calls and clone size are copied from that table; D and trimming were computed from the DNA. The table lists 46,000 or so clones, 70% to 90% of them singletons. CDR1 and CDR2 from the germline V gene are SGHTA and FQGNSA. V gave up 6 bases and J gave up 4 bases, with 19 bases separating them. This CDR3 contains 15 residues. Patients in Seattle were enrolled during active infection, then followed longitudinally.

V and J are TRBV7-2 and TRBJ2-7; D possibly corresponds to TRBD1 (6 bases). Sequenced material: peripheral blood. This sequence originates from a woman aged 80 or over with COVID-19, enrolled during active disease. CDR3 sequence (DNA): TGTGCCAGCAGTTCAGGGGCACAGGCATTTTACGAGCAGTACTTC. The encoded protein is CASSSGAQAFYEQYF.